The T cell receptor beta chain under discussion was sequenced for a study of T cells expressing NK-cell markers. Study findings and constraints: It was still unclear whether expanded NKG2C+ T cell clones were HCMV specific. In a few donors, dominant clonotypes made up about 28.3-65% of CD3+CD56-NKG2C+ cells. Of the CD8+ T cells in roughly 6 donors, 1.0-7.0% belonged to dominant NKG2C+ clonotypes.

CDR1 and CDR2 (germline): SGHDN, FVKESK. The CDR3 is 13 residues long. In generating TCR beta cDNA, 5'RACE template switching with UMIs was used. TCRdb reprocessed the 5' RACE reads and stores each CDR3 protein as one record, lacking DNA. Recorded for this sample: 550,000 or so distinct CDR3 sequences. Points on this clonotype: Its antigen is not known.

This TCR was recovered from a man aged 18-30 years in good health. The sample comprised blood T cells: a sorted CD56 or NKG2C T cell subset, CD4+ or CD8+ T cells, or bulk PBMC T cells (not recorded which). The chain employs TRBV14 and TRBJ2-3. CDR3 amino acids: CASSPTDTDTQYF.